This T cell receptor (beta chain) originates from a study of identifying expanded T cells in peripheral blood. Study-wide results and limits: Clone count variance between roughly 2-week samples rose with total template count. About 1.2 clones differed between technical replicates, versus approximately 17 and 20 over time.

On this clone itself: Antigen specificity is unknown.

No infections or other immune events were documented during collection. Here immunoSEQ multiplex PCR was the method, and the copy in TCRdb shows in-frame clones only, minus some. The data show about 100,000 clones, 75% to 90% seen once. Sequencing input: blood. The clonotype comes from a person aged 18 to 70 in good health.

CDR3 residues: CSVGAGTEYNEQFF. The CDR3 nucleotides are TGCAGCGTTGGGGCGGGGACAGAGTACAATGAGCAGTTCTTC. The rearrangement uses TRBV29-1 and TRBJ2-1, with a possible D match to TRBD1 (7 bases). The germline V gene encodes CDR1 SQVTM and CDR2 ANQGSEA. This CDR3 spans 14 amino acids. V dropped 4 bases and J dropped 4 bases, with 14 bases sitting between them.